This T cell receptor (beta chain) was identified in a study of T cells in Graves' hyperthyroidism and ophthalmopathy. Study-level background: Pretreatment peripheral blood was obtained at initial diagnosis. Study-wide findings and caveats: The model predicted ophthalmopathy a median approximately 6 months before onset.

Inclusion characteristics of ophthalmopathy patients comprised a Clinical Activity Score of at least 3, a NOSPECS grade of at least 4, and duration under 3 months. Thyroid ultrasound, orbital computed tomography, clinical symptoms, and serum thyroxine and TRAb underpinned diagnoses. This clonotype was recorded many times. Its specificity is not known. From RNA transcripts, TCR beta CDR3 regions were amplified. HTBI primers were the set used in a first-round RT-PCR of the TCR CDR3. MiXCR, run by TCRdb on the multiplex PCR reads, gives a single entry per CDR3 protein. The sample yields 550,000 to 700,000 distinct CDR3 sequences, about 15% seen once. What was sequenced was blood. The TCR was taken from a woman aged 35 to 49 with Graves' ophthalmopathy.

The CDR3 region is CASSLRTGPLAKNIQYF. The DNA of the CDR3 is TGTGCCAGCAGTTTACGGACAGGGCCCCTAGCCAAAAACATTCAGTACTTC. The genes are TRBV27 and TRBJ2-4; 8 nucleotides align to TRBD1. CDR3 length: 17 residues. The trim removed 2 bases at V and 0 bases at J, leaving 6 bases unmatched. Germline CDR1 MNHEY, CDR2 SMNVEV (reference sequence).